One and the same sample provided the 8 T cell receptor beta chains below, sequenced in a study of blood T cell repertoires in COVID-19. Produced via immunoSEQ multiplex PCR; TCRdb's table is partial and in-frame only. The repertoire holds about 320,000 clones, with 70% to 90% as singletons. Sequencing was performed on PBMCs or T cells enriched from blood (not recorded which). The receptors here all came from a woman aged 25 to 45 who had recovered from COVID-19.

J is TRBJ1-1 and V is TRBV4-1; D remains ambiguous. This CDR3 has 13 amino acids. Trimming left V 1 base short and J 7 bases short, with 10 bases between. CDR1 MGHRA and CDR2 YSYEKL come from the germline V gene. The CDR3 sequence: CASSQVTQLEAFF. In DNA form, the CDR3 reads TGCGCCAGCAGCCAAGTCACACAGCTTGAAGCTTTCTTT.

The chain is built from TRBV9 and TRBJ2-2, with D unresolved. V was shortened by 0 bases and J by 5 bases, with 8 bases between the two germline ends. This CDR3 is built from 14 residues. CDR1 is SGDLS, CDR2 YYNGEE, per germline. The CDR3 protein is CASSVAVLTGELFF. The CDR3 region has the DNA TGTGCCAGCAGCGTAGCAGTTTTGACCGGGGAGCTGTTTTTT.

The chain is built from TRBV7-9 and TRBJ2-1; D is unclear. CDR1 and CDR2 (germline): SEHNR, FQNEAQ (reference sequence). The V end was cut by 5 bases, the J end by 1 base, with 9 bases between. This CDR3 is 14 amino acids long. The CDR3 region is CASSPPGSYNEQFF. The CDR3 DNA follows: TGTGCCAGCAGCCCCCCCGGGTCCTACAATGAGCAGTTCTTC.

The V gene is TRBV5-6, the J gene TRBJ2-7; TRBD2 is a possible D gene (5 bases). Deletions cut 0 bases from V and 1 base from J, with 8 bases between. The germline gives CDR1 SGHDT, CDR2 YYEEEE. The CDR3 length is 14 residues. The CDR3 here is CASSLAGGSYEQYF. The DNA of the CDR3 is TGTGCCAGCAGCTTGGCTGGAGGTTCCTACGAGCAGTACTTC.

A few counts support this clone. The chain uses TRBV11-2 and TRBJ2-7; TRBD1 matches 8 bases. Germline loops: CDR1 SGHAT, CDR2 FQNNGV. The CDR3 is 15 amino acids. The trim removed 0 bases at V and 4 bases at J, leaving 5 bases unmatched. The CDR3 DNA follows: TGTGCCAGCAGCTTAGATTTCGGACAGGGTTACGAGCAGTACTTC. Its protein is CASSLDFGQGYEQYF.

The rearrangement uses TRBV7-6 and TRBJ1-6; tentative D call: TRBD1 (6 bases). V shed 5 bases and J shed 10 bases, with 21 bases lying between them. This CDR3 spans 16 amino acids. Germline values: CDR1 SGHVS, CDR2 FNYEAQ. CDR3: CASSPWVRQAGSPLHF. CDR3 nucleotide sequence: TGTGCCAGCAGCCCATGGGTCCGACAGGCTGGCTCACCCCTCCACTTT. Combining the CDR3 with reference TRBV7-6 and TRBJ1-6 gives the whole variable domain GAGVSQSPRYKVTKRGQDVALRCDPISGHVSLYWYRQALGQGPEFLTYFNYEAQQDKSGLPNDRFSAERPEGSISTLTIQRTEQRDSAMYRCASSPWVRQAGSPLHFGNGTRLTVT.

The chain joins TRBV18 to TRBJ1-1; D gene unclear. V gave up 0 bases and J gave up 5 bases, with 7 bases separating them. Germline lookup yields CDR1 KGHSH and CDR2 LQKENI. The CDR3 totals 13 residues. CDR3 bases: TGTGCCAGCTCACCACCTCCGAGGACTGAAGCTTTCTTT. Translation: CASSPPPRTEAFF.

The rearrangement joins TRBV3-1 (or the pseudogene TRBV3-2) to TRBJ1-2; a possible D gene is TRBD1 (6 bases). V lost 3 bases and J lost 7, with 12 bases in between. The germline V gene encodes CDR1 LGHDT and CDR2 YNNKEL (reference sequence). The CDR3 is 13 amino acids. CDR3: CASSQRGGAGYTF. As DNA, the CDR3 is TGTGCCAGCAGCCAGAGGGGGGGTGCTGGCTACACCTTC.